This T cell receptor (beta chain) was profiled in a study of shared clonotypes between healthy human individuals. Study-wide background: Plates per donor: three CD4 naive, three CD4 memory, two CD8 naive, one CD8 memory.

Germline-derived CDR1 and CDR2 are SGDLS and YYNGEE. V was shortened by 0 bases and J by 2 bases, with 9 bases between the two germline ends. The CDR3 covers 14 residues. This was a deep-level run. Genomic DNA from each subset was divided evenly over several immunoSEQ plates. The data were produced by immunoSEQ multiplex PCR, yet TCRdb's version contains in-frame clones alone and is incomplete. The sample shows over 2,000,000 clones, 93% of them seen only once. Study-wide points: Having only a few donors restricted how much genetic and exposure-history diversity was captured.

Selected positively for CCR7 and CD45RO-negative, naive CD8 cells excluded terminally differentiated effector memory CD45RA+ cells. In regard to this clone: Its antigen is unknown.

Sequencing input: naive CD8+ T cells from PBMCs. The chain joins TRBV9 to TRBJ2-7; D remains unclear. This TCR derives from a man aged 18 to 29 in good health. Some clones in this sample may be carry-over from other donors' samples. The CDR3 nucleotides are TGTGCCAGCAGCGTAGCCTCGGAAACCTACGAGCAGTACTTC. Translated: CASSVASETYEQYF.